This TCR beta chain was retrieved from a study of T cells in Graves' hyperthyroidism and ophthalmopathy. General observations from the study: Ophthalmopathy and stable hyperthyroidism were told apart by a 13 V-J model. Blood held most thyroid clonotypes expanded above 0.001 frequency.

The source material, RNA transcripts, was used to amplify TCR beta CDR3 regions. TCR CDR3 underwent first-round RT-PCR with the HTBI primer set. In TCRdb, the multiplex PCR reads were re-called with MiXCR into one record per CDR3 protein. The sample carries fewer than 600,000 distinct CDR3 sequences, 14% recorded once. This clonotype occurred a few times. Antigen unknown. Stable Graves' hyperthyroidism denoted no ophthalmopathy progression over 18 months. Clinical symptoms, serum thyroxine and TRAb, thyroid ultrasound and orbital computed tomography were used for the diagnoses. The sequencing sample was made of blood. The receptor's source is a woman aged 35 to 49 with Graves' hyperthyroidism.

CDR3 sequence: CASSKYYRAVNTEAFF. Here the CDR3 DNA reads TGTGCCAGCAGTAAGTACTACAGGGCGGTGAACACTGAAGCTTTCTTT. The chain recombines TRBV6-1 with TRBJ1-1; maybe TRBD1 (6 bases). This CDR3 is 16 amino acids long. Germline lookup yields CDR1 MNHNS and CDR2 SASEGT. Deletions cut 5 bases from V and 0 bases from J, with 16 bases between.